This TCR beta chain was retrieved from a study of cytomegalovirus exposure and HLA in healthy donors. Primers for the PCR totalled 60 Vbeta and 13 Jbeta. Some clones are missing from TCRdb's copy, which holds only in-frame ones; the method was immunoSEQ multiplex PCR. This table has 100,000 to 140,000 clones, around 77% appearing once. At sampling all donors were nominally healthy, likely with unrecorded immune exposures. General study results and limits: In an earlier analysis, productive rearrangement rates for most beta V segments clustered near 90% or 30%. Relative to equally common others, HLA-associated TCR beta chains showed greater clonal expansion in a later analysis. Reports described diagnosis of cytomegalovirus status by the classifier as highly specific and sensitive.

CDR1 is LGHNA, CDR2 YNFKEQ, per germline. The length of the CDR3 is 14 residues. Trimming left V 4 bases short and J 3 bases short, with 10 bases between. This clone appeared a few times. Antigen specificity is unknown. This TCR came from a man between 18 and 29 years old in good health and CMV-seronegative. Sequenced sample: PBMCs. V usage is TRBV4-2 and J usage is TRBJ1-5; TRBD1 might be the D (5 bases). The DNA for the CDR3 is TGTGCCAGCAGCCCTGGACACAACAATCAGCCCCAGCATTTT. It codes for CASSPGHNNQPQHF.